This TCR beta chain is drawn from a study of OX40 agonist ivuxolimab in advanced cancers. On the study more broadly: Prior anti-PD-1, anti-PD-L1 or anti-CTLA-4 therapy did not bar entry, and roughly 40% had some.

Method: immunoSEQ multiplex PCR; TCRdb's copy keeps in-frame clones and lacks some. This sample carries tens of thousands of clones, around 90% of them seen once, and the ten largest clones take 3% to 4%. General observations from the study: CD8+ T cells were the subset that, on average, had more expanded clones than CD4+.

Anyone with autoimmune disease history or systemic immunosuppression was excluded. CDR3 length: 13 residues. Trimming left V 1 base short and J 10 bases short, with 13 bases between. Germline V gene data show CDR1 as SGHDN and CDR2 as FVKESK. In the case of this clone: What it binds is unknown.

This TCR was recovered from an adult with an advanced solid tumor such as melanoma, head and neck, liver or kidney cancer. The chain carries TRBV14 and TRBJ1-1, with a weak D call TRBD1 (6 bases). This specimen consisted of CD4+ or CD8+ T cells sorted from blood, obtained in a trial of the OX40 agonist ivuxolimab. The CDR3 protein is CASSQVDSRGAFF. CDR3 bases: TGTGCCAGCAGCCAAGTGGACAGTCGGGGAGCTTTCTTT.